This TCR beta chain was obtained from a study of memory CD4+ T cells and cytomegalovirus serostatus. About the research overall: Donors were healthy Belgian adults, 10 or so CMV seropositive and 24 seronegative.

In the original analysis: Out-of-frame sequences were removed, leaving some 2 million distinct TCRbeta sequences. Profiling relied on immunoSEQ multiplex PCR, and the TCRdb table lists in-frame clones only, not all of them. The V and J calls and the clone size are those of that table, but D and trimming were determined from the DNA. This sample carries 52,000 or so clones, over 65% of them seen once, and the ten largest clones take approximately 0.55%. The sort gate was single viable CD3+CD4+CD8-CD45RO+ cells for memory CD4+ T cells. CDR1 is DFQATT, CDR2 SNEGSKA, per germline (reference sequence). V was shortened by 2 bases and J by 2 bases, with 3 bases between the two germline ends. The CDR3 is 11 residues long. Study-wide findings and caveats: A US-trained random forest predicted CMV serostatus with median AUC around 0.91.

Notes on this clone: Its antigen is still unknown.

Input material: memory CD4+ T cells from blood. The V gene is TRBV20-1, the J gene TRBJ1-1; no firm D call. The TCR sequence derives from an adult in good health and CMV-seronegative. CDR3 DNA sequence: TGCAGTGCTAGATACAACACTGAAGCTTTCTTT. It codes for CSARYNTEAFF.